Listed below are T cell receptor beta chains from one sample, sequenced in a study of shared clonotypes between healthy human individuals. Data came from immunoSEQ multiplex PCR; TCRdb stores just in-frame clones and leaves some out. The sample lists about 680,000 clones; around four fifths were seen once. The sample consisted of memory CD4+ T cells sorted from blood. All receptors derive from a woman in her thirties in good health. Each CDR3 is given without its conserved first and last residue. Fields, in order: CDR3 protein, clone size, CDR3 length, V gene. Clone size is shown for a subset of rows, as once, few, many or a class of expanded clone.

ASSMQGPSGEQY . 12 TRBV19
ASSEALAAIPGELF . 14 TRBV9
ASSTQAGVEQF many 11 TRBV6-6
ASSHWTSGNIQY few 12 TRBV4-1
ASSASGSPRYYEQY . 14 TRBV25-1
ASSSTVNTEAF . 11 TRBV27
ASSFRQGGYEQY . 12 TRBV6-1
ASSQTGSSYEQY . 12 TRBV4-1
ASSAGVMSGNTIY . 13 TRBV19
ASSIEEGQDYGYT few 13 TRBV19
ASSLTGYGEQY many 11 TRBV27
ASTPSASLSVGANVLT . 16 TRBV4-2
AWGRQGASNQPQH . 13 TRBV30
AISETFTGDQPQH . 13 TRBV10-3
ASSPEGGASNQPQH once 14 TRBV5-1
ASSYGTGGQETQY . 13 TRBV5-1
ASSWGQDLTDTQY . 13 TRBV5-1
ASSFKGSEKLF once 11 TRBV5-1
ASSLGQGYGYT . 11 TRBV19
ASSLVTGGNEQF . 12 TRBV7-4
ASSDVFNYGYT . 11 TRBV10-2
ASITRGGEQF once 10 TRBV28
ASSQVETATEAF few 12 TRBV4-2
ASSLLRHPAF . 10 TRBV7-3
ASSQQGLGEETQY . 13 TRBV4-2
ASSVRALKDNEQF . 13 TRBV9
ATQPSGRTHEQF few 12 TRBV6-5
ASPPTGVPNQPQH few 13 TRBV28
SGGTGGEETQY once 11 TRBV29-1
AWSYGVQLSTDTQY . 14 TRBV30
ASGRLASLAGELF . 13 TRBV2
ASSVEGRDNQPQH . 13 TRBV9
ASSIMERETQY many 11 TRBV19
ASSLAETLNTEAF . 13 TRBV2
ASSPGTERGEAF . 12 TRBV6-6
ASSVGLMETQY few 11 TRBV7-3
ASSSIRIRTSGAYEQY few 16 TRBV13
ASSIRQKETQY . 11 TRBV11-3
ASSPRTSGISEQY . 13 TRBV7-3
ASSLGPGTGANVLT . 14 TRBV5-5